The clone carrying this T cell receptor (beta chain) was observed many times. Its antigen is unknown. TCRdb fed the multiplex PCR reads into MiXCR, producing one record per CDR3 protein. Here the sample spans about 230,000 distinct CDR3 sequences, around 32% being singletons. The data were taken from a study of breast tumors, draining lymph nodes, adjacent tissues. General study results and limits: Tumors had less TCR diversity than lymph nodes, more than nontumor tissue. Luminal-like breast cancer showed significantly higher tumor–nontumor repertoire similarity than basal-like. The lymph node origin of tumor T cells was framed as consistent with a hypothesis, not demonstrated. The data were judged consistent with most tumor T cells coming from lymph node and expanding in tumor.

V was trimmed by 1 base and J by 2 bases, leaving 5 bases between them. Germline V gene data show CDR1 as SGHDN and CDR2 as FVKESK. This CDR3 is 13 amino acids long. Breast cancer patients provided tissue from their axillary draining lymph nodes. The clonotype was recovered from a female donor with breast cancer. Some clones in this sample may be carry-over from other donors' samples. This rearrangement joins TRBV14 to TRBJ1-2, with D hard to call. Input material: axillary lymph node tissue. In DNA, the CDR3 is TGTGCCAGCAGCCAAGGAAGGAACTATGGCTACACCTTC. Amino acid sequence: CASSQGRNYGYTF. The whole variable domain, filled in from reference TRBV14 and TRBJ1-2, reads EAGVTQFPSHSVIEKGQTVTLRCDPISGHDNLYWYRRVMGKEIKFLLHFVKESKQDESGMPNNRFLAERTGGTYSTLKVQPAELEDSGVYFCASSQGRNYGYTFGSGTRLTVV.